Listed below are T cell receptor beta chains from one sample, sequenced in a study of T cells after yellow fever vaccination. TCRdb reanalysed the 5' RACE reads using MiXCR and keeps one entry per CDR3 protein. Of around 600,000 distinct CDR3 sequences listed, around 12% were seen once; the top ten hold about 15%. The sequenced sample was PBMCs, obtained on the day of the yellow fever booster vaccination. The origin of the receptors is a man younger than 45 who received the YFV17D yellow fever vaccine. The CDR3 runs from the conserved cysteine through the conserved F or W. Fields, in order: CDR3 DNA, CDR3 protein, D gene, clone size, V gene, J gene. A D gene is named only where the DNA matches it firmly. Clone size is stated in some rows and not others, as once, few, many or a class when expanded.

cdr3_nt: TGTGCCAGCAGTCGGCTAGGTACGCAGTATTTT
cdr3_aa: CASSRLGTQYF
d_call: -
clone_size: -
v_call: TRBV28
j_call: TRBJ2-3

cdr3_nt: TGTGCCAGCAGCCTGGACCTTTGGGTCATGGCCACTGAGCAGTTCTTC
cdr3_aa: CASSLDLWVMATEQFF
d_call: -
clone_size: -
v_call: TRBV5-5
j_call: TRBJ2-1

cdr3_nt: TGCGCCAGCAGCCGTCGCCTGGGTTCTAATCAGCCCCAGCATTTT
cdr3_aa: CASSRRLGSNQPQHF
d_call: -
clone_size: -
v_call: TRBV4-3
j_call: TRBJ1-5

cdr3_nt: TGTGCCTGGAGGGCAGGACTGTCCGCTGCAGATACGCAGTATTTT
cdr3_aa: CAWRAGLSAADTQYF
d_call: -
clone_size: few
v_call: TRBV30
j_call: TRBJ2-3

cdr3_nt: TGCGCCAGCACCGCCTACGGGAGCGGGAGGTTCACCGGGGAGCTGTTTTTT
cdr3_aa: CASTAYGSGRFTGELFF
d_call: TRBD2
clone_size: many
v_call: TRBV5-1
j_call: TRBJ2-2

cdr3_nt: TGTGCCACCAGTGCCGCGGACGGTAGCTCCTACAATGAGCAGTTCTTC
cdr3_aa: CATSAADGSSYNEQFF
d_call: -
clone_size: few
v_call: TRBV24-1
j_call: TRBJ2-1

cdr3_nt: TGTGCCACCAGTGATTTGACGGGAGGGCGCACAGATACGCAGTATTTT
cdr3_aa: CATSDLTGGRTDTQYF
d_call: TRBD2
clone_size: few
v_call: TRBV24-1
j_call: TRBJ2-3

cdr3_nt: TGTGCCAGCAGTTTAGGGACTAGCGGGAGGGAGCTGTTTTTT
cdr3_aa: CASSLGTSGRELFF
d_call: TRBD2
clone_size: -
v_call: TRBV12-3/TRBV12-4
j_call: TRBJ2-2

cdr3_nt: TGCAGTGCGGGCGGAACACGGGGCAAAAACATTCAGTACTTC
cdr3_aa: CSAGGTRGKNIQYF
d_call: -
clone_size: many
v_call: TRBV20-1
j_call: TRBJ2-4

cdr3_nt: TGTGCCAGCAGCTTTAAGCCGGGGGGCGGGGAGCTGTTTTTT
cdr3_aa: CASSFKPGGGELFF
d_call: TRBD2
clone_size: -
v_call: TRBV7-2
j_call: TRBJ2-2

cdr3_nt: TGTGCCATCAATCCCGCGGGCGGGAGGGGGGGTGAGCAGTTCTTC
cdr3_aa: CAINPAGGRGGEQFF
d_call: TRBD2
clone_size: -
v_call: TRBV10-3
j_call: TRBJ2-1

cdr3_nt: TGTGCCAGCAGCTCCACGACGGAGTTCTCCTACGAGCAGTACTTC
cdr3_aa: CASSSTTEFSYEQYF
d_call: -
clone_size: -
v_call: TRBV5-5
j_call: TRBJ2-7

cdr3_nt: TGTGCCAGCAGTTCACTAGGAGGGGAGACCCAGTACTTC
cdr3_aa: CASSSLGGETQYF
d_call: -
clone_size: few
v_call: TRBV12-3/TRBV12-4
j_call: TRBJ2-5

cdr3_nt: TGTGCCAGCAGCCAGTCTGACGGAGAGTATGGCTACACCTTC
cdr3_aa: CASSQSDGEYGYTF
d_call: -
clone_size: few
v_call: TRBV4-2
j_call: TRBJ1-2

cdr3_nt: TGTGCCAGCAGCCAACAGGGGACTGGCTACACCTTC
cdr3_aa: CASSQQGTGYTF
d_call: TRBD1
clone_size: -
v_call: TRBV28
j_call: TRBJ1-2

cdr3_nt: TGCGCCAGCAGCCCGGACGTGGTGGCCGACAATGAGCAGTTCTTC
cdr3_aa: CASSPDVVADNEQFF
d_call: -
clone_size: many
v_call: TRBV5-1
j_call: TRBJ2-1

cdr3_nt: TGTGCCAGCAGCCAAGAGGGGGCCCGGCAGGGGGCGGTTTACGAGCAGTACTTC
cdr3_aa: CASSQEGARQGAVYEQYF
d_call: TRBD1
clone_size: -
v_call: TRBV3-1
j_call: TRBJ2-7

cdr3_nt: TGTGCCAGCAGTCTCGGAGGACAGGGGGTTACCTATGGCTACACCTTC
cdr3_aa: CASSLGGQGVTYGYTF
d_call: TRBD1
clone_size: -
v_call: TRBV6-1
j_call: TRBJ1-2

cdr3_nt: TGTGCCAGCAGACGGGTTGGGGGCGGGGGGGAGCAGTACTTC
cdr3_aa: CASRRVGGGGEQYF
d_call: TRBD2
clone_size: -
v_call: TRBV6-1
j_call: TRBJ2-7

cdr3_nt: TGTGCCAGCAGCGACCGGACAGGGGGTGGTACTCAGCCCCAGCATTTT
cdr3_aa: CASSDRTGGGTQPQHF
d_call: TRBD1
clone_size: -
v_call: TRBV7-2
j_call: TRBJ1-5

cdr3_nt: TGCGCCAGCAGTTACTCCCAGGGAAGAGATACGCAGTATTTT
cdr3_aa: CASSYSQGRDTQYF
d_call: -
clone_size: -
v_call: TRBV5-1
j_call: TRBJ2-3

cdr3_nt: TGCAGCGTTTCTGGGTCAGGTAGCAATCAGCCCCAGCATTTT
cdr3_aa: CSVSGSGSNQPQHF
d_call: -
clone_size: -
v_call: TRBV29-1
j_call: TRBJ1-5

cdr3_nt: TGCAGTGCTAGAGATGAATCTATTTCTCTAGGTGAGCAGTTCTTC
cdr3_aa: CSARDESISLGEQFF
d_call: -
clone_size: -
v_call: TRBV20-1
j_call: TRBJ2-1

cdr3_nt: TGCGCCAGCAGCCCTGACAAGACCTCTGGGGCCAACGTCCTGACTTTC
cdr3_aa: CASSPDKTSGANVLTF
d_call: -
clone_size: -
v_call: TRBV5-1
j_call: TRBJ2-6

cdr3_nt: TGTGCCAGCAGTCCTGGGACTAGCAAGCAGTTCTTC
cdr3_aa: CASSPGTSKQFF
d_call: TRBD2
clone_size: few
v_call: TRBV6-2/TRBV6-3
j_call: TRBJ2-1

cdr3_nt: TGTGCCAGCAGCCAGAGCGACAGGGCCGGGGGCTCCTACGAGCAGTACTTC
cdr3_aa: CASSQSDRAGGSYEQYF
d_call: -
clone_size: -
v_call: TRBV3-1
j_call: TRBJ2-7

cdr3_nt: TGCGCCAGCAGCCAAGATTATAACCCCACGGCTAATGGCTACACCTTC
cdr3_aa: CASSQDYNPTANGYTF
d_call: -
clone_size: -
v_call: TRBV4-3
j_call: TRBJ1-2

cdr3_nt: TGTGCCAGCAGACTCGGGACAGATCGGGGGACGAGACCGGGGGACAATGAGCAGTTCTTC
cdr3_aa: CASRLGTDRGTRPGDNEQFF
d_call: -
clone_size: -
v_call: TRBV14
j_call: TRBJ2-1